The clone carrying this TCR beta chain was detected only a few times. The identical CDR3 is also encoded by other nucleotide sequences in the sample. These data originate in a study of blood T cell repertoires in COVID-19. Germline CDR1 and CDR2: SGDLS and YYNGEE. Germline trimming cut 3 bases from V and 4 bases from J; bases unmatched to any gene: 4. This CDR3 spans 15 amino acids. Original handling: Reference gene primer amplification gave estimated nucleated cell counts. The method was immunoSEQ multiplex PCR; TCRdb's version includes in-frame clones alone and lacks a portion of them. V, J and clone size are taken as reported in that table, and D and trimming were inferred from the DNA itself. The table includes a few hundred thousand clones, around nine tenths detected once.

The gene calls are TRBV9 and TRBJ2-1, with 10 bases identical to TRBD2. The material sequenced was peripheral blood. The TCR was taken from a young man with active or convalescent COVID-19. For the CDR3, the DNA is TGTGCCAGCAGCGGTAGCGGGGGGTCTTACAATGAGCAGTTCTTC. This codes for CASSGSGGSYNEQFF.